Presented here are 9 T cell receptor beta chains from one specimen sequenced in a study of blood T cell repertoires in COVID-19. Assay: immunoSEQ multiplex PCR; the TCRdb copy retains only in-frame clones and omits some. This repertoire shows about 150,000 clones, about 90% found once; its top ten account for roughly 0.54%. The sample comprised peripheral blood. These receptors were obtained from a man aged 50-60 years with acute or convalescent COVID-19.

The chain carries TRBV11-2 and TRBJ1-6; no clear D gene. In germline, CDR1 is SGHAT, CDR2 FQNNGV. The CDR3 sequence is 16 residues long. Between the trimmed V and J ends, which lost 1 base and 0 bases, there was a span of 7 bases. CDR3: CASSLGAPSYNSPLHF. Written as DNA, the CDR3 is TGTGCCAGCAGCTTAGGGGCACCCTCCTATAATTCACCCCTCCACTTT. The full variable domain, in which reference TRBV11-2 and TRBJ1-6 provide the parts outside the CDR3, is EAGVAQSPRYKIIEKRQSVAFWCNPISGHATLYWYQQILGQGPKLLIQFQNNGVVDDSQLPKDRFSAERLKGVDSTLKIQPAKLEDSAVYLCASSLGAPSYNSPLHFGNGTRLTVT.

This clone occurred once. The chain links TRBV27 to TRBJ2-2; D is unresolved. This CDR3 has 12 amino acids. From germline, CDR1 is MNHEY and CDR2 SMNVEV (reference sequence). V was pared by 7 bases and J by 0 bases, with 3 bases between. The CDR3: CASITNTGELFF. The CDR3 region has the DNA TGTGCCAGCATCACGAACACCGGGGAGCTGTTTTTT.

On this clone itself: The same CDR3 can be traced to other DNA sequences in this sample. The V and J genes are TRBV20-1 and TRBJ2-7; D is unresolved. V was clipped by 4 bases and J by 7 bases, with 11 bases between them. The germline CDR1 and CDR2 sequences are DFQATT and SNEGSKA (reference sequence). This CDR3 comprises 11 residues. The CDR3 nucleotides read TGCAGTGCTAAATCGGGTCATGAGCAGTACGTC. Its translation: CSAKSGHEQYV.

V and J are TRBV7-9 and TRBJ2-7, with unresolved D. Germline V gene data show CDR1 as SEHNR and CDR2 as FQNEAQ (reference sequence). V was pared by 2 bases and J by 3 bases, with 11 bases between. This CDR3 comprises 14 residues. The CDR3 loop reads CASSLRGVNYEQYF. CDR3 DNA: TGTGCCAGCAGCTTAAGAGGAGTAAACTACGAGCAGTACTTC.

The rearrangement uses TRBV27 and TRBJ1-1, with TRBD1 as a possible D gene (5 bases). CDR3 length equals 16 residues. V lost 5 bases and J 1 base, leaving 17 bases between the germline ends. The germline V gene has CDR1 MNHEY and CDR2 SMNVEV (reference sequence). CDR3: CASSPNRSPRNTEAFF. CDR3 sequence (DNA): TGTGCCAGCAGTCCCAACAGGTCCCCTAGGAACACTGAAGCTTTCTTT.

Comment on this clone: The conserved closing phenylalanine or tryptophan is absent in this CDR3, likely reflecting a read error. The chain couples TRBV7-2 to TRBJ1-4; unclear D gene. The CDR3 runs to 16 residues. Germline CDR1 SGHTA, CDR2 FQGNSA. Trimming cost V 1 base and J 0 bases, with 9 bases left between them. As DNA, the CDR3 is TGTGCCAGCAGCTTAGGTCACGGCACAACTAATGAAAAACTGTTTCTT. Amino acids: CASSLGHGTTNEKLFL.

This clone was seen repeatedly, ten times or more. This chain joins TRBV7-9 and TRBJ2-7; maybe TRBD1 (6 bases). Germline V CDR1 and CDR2: SEHNR, FQNEAQ (reference sequence). V was shortened by 4 bases and J by 4 bases, with 11 bases between the two germline ends. The CDR3 sequence is 13 residues long. Here the CDR3 DNA reads TGTGCCAGCAGCTCAGGGACACAGTACGAGCAGTACTTC. It translates to CASSSGTQYEQYF.

The genes are TRBV11-3 and TRBJ2-1; D might be TRBD1 (6 bases). Germline assignment: CDR1 SGHNT and CDR2 YENEEA. The CDR3 length is 13 residues. V was shortened by 4 bases and J by 9 bases, with 13 bases between the two germline ends. CDR3 in DNA: TGTGCCAGCAGCTATAGACACAGGGTTGAGCAGTTCTTC. This gives the protein CASSYRHRVEQFF.

The rearrangement uses TRBV5-4 and TRBJ2-7; maybe TRBD2 (5 bases). The V end was cut by 4 bases, the J end by 1 base, with 12 bases between. This CDR3 has 14 amino acids. Germline V gene data show CDR1 as SGHNT and CDR2 as YYREEE (reference sequence). Here the CDR3 reads CASSPEGFSYEQYV. Written as DNA, the CDR3 is TGTGCCAGCAGCCCCGAGGGTTTTTCCTACGAGCAGTACGTC.